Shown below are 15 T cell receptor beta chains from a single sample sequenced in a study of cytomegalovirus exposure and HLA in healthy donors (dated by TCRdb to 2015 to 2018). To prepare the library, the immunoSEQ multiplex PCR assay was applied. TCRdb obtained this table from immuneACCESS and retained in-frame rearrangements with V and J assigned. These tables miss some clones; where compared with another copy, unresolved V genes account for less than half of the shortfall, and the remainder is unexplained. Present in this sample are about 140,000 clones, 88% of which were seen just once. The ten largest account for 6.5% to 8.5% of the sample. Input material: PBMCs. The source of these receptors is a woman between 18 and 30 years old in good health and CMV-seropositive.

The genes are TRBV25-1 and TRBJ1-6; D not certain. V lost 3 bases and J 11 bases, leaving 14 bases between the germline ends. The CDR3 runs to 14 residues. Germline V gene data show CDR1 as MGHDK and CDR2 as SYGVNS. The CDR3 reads CASSDRGVRAPLHF. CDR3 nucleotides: TGTGCCAGCAGTGACCGTGGAGTGAGGGCACCCCTCCACTTT.

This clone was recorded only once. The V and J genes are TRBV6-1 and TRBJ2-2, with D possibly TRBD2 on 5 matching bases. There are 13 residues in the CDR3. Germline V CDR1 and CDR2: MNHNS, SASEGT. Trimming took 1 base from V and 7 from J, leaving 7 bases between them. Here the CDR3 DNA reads TGTGCCAGCAGTGAAGGCAGCGGCGGGGAGCTGTTTTTT. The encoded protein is CASSEGSGGELFF.

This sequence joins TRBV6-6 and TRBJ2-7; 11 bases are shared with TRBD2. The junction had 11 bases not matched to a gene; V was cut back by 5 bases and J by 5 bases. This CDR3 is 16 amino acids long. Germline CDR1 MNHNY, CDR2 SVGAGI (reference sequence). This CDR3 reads CASSTKTSGRGNEQYF. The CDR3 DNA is TGTGCCAGCAGTACGAAAACTAGCGGGAGAGGAAACGAGCAGTACTTC.

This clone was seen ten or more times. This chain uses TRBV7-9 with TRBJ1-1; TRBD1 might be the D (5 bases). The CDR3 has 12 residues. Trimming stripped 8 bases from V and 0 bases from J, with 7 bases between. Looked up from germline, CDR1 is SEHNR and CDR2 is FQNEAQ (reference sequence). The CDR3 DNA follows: TGTGCCAGCTACAGGATGAACACTGAAGCTTTCTTT. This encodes CASYRMNTEAFF.

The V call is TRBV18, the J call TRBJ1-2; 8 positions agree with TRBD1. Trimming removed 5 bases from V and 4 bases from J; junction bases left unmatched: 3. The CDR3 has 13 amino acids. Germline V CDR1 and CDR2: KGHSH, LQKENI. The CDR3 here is CASSSGQGYGYTF. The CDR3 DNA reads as TGTGCCAGCTCATCTGGACAGGGCTATGGCTACACCTTC.

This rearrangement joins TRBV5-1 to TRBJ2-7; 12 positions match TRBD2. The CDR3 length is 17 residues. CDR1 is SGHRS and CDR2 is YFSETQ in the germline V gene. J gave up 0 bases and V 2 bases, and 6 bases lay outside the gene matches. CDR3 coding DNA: TGCGCCAGCAGCTTAGTCCTAGCGGGAGGGAGCTCCTACGAGCAGTACTTC. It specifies CASSLVLAGGSSYEQYF.

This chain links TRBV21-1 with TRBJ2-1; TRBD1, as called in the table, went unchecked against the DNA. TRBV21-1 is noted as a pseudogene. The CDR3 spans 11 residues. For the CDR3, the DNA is TGTGCAAGGACAGGGGACAATGAGCAGTTCTTC. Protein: CARTGDNEQFF.

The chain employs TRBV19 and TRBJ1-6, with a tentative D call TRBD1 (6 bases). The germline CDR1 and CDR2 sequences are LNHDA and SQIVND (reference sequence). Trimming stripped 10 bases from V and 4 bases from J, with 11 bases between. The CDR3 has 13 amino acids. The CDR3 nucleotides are TGTGCCACGCGAAGGGGGTATAATTCACCCCTCCACTTT. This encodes CATRRGYNSPLHF. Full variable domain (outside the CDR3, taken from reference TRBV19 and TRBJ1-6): DGGITQSPKYLFRKEGQNVTLSCEQNLNHDAMYWYRQDPGQGLRLIYYSQIVNDFQKGDIAEGYSVSREKKESFPLTVTSAQKNPTAFYLCATRRGYNSPLHFGNGTRLTVT.

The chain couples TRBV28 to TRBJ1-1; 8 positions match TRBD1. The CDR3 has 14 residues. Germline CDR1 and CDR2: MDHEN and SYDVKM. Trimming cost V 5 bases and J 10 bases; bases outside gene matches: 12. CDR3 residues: CASSTGDRRGGAFF. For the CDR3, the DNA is TGTGCCAGCAGTACGGGGGACAGGCGAGGAGGAGCTTTCTTT.

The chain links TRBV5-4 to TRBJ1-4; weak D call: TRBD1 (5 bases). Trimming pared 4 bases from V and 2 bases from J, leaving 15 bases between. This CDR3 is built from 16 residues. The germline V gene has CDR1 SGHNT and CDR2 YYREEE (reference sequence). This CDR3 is CASSRTQDLTNEKLFF. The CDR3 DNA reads TGTGCCAGCAGCCGAACACAGGATTTGACTAATGAAAAACTGTTTTTT.

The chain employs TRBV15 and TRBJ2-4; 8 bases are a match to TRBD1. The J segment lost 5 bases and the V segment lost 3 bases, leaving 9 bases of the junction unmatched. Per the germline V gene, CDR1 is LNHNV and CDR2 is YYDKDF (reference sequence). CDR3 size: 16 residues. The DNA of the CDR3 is TGTGCCACCAGCAGGAGGACAGGGAGTCACCAAAACATTCAGTACTTC. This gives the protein CATSRRTGSHQNIQYF.

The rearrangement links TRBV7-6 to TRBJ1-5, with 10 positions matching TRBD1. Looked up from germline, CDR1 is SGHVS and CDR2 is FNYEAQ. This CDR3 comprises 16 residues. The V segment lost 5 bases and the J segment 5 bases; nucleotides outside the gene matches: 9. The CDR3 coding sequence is TGTGCCAGCAGCCCAGGGGGACAGGGGACTTATCAGCCCCAGCATTTT. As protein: CASSPGGQGTYQPQHF.

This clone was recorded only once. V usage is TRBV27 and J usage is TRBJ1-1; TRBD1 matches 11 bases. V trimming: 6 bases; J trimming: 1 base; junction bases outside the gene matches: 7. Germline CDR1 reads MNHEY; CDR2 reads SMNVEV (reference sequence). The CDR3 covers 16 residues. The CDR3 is CASSTDRGLWNTEAFF. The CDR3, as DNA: TGTGCCAGCAGCACGGACAGGGGGCTTTGGAACACTGAAGCTTTCTTT.

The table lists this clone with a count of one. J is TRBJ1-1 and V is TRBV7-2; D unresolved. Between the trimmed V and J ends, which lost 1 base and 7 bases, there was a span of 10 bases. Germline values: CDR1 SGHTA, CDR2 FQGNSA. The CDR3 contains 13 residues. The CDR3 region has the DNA TGTGCCAGCAGCTTAGATATCACAGATGAAGCTTTCTTT. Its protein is CASSLDITDEAFF.

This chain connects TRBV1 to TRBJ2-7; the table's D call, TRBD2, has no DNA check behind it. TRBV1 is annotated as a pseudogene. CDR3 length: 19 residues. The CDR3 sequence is CTSSHPLNPLGEGPYEQYF. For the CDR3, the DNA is TGCACCAGCAGCCATCCTTTGAATCCTTTGGGGGAGGGCCCCTACGAGCAGTACTTC.